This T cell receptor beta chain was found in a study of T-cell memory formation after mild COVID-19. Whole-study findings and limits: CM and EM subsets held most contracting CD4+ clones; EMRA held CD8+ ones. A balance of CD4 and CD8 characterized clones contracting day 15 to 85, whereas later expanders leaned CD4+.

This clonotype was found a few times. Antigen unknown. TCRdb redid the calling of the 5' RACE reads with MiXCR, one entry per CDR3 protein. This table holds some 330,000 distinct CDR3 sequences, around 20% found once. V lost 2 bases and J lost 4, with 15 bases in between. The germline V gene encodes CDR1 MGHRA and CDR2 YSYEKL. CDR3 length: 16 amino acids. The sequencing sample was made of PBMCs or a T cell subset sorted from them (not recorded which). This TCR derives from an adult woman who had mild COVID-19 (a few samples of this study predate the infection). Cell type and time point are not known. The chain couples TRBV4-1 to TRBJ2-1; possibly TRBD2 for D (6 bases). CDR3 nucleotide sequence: TGCGCCAGCAGCCAAACAGTAGCGGCTGCTTACAATGAGCAGTTCTTC. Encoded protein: CASSQTVAAAYNEQFF.